This T cell receptor (beta chain) stems from a study of sequential checkpoint blockade in melanoma. This clone appeared a few times. The CDR3 covers 14 residues. V was clipped by 5 bases and J by 4 bases; unmatched bases: 5. Germline values: CDR1 LNHDA, CDR2 SQIVND (reference sequence). Described treatment: randomized to nivolumab then ipilimumab (arm A) or the reverse (arm B). Using immunoSEQ multiplex PCR, the repertoire was profiled, and TCRdb retains in-frame clones only, with some absent. The sample lists roughly 30,000 clones, 83% occurring once. This TCR came from a human donor with melanoma. The input for sequencing was CD8+ T cells sorted from blood (inferred from file names), taken from a patient given nivolumab and ipilimumab in sequence. This chain joins TRBV19 and TRBJ2-1; TRBD1 aligns across 7 bases. The CDR3 is CASSYRGSYNEQFF. The CDR3 region has the DNA TGTGCCAGTAGTTACAGGGGTTCTTACAATGAGCAGTTCTTC.